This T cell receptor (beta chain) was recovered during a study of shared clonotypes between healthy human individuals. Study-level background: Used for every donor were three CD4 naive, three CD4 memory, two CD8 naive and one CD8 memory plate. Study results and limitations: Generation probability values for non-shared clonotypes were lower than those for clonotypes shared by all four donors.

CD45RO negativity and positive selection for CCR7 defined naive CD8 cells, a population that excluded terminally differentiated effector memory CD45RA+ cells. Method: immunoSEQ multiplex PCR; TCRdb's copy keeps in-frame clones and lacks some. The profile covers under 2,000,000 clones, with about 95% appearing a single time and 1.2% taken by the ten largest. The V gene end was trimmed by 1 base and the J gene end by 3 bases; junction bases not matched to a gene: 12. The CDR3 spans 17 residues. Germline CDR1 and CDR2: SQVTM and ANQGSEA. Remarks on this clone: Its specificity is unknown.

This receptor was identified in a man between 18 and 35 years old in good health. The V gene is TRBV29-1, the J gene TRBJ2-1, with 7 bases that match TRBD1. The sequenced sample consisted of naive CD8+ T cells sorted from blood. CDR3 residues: CSVEGGSRQGYYNEQFF. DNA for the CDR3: TGCAGCGTTGAAGGTGGTTCGAGACAGGGATACTACAATGAGCAGTTCTTC.